One sample yielded the 32 T cell receptor beta chains listed below, sequenced in a study of OX40 agonist ivuxolimab in advanced cancers. This table comes from immunoSEQ multiplex PCR, and its TCRdb copy is limited to in-frame clones, with some not included. The sample consists of 60,000 to 70,000 clones, roughly nine tenths of them appearing once. Sequences were derived from CD4+ or CD8+ T cells sorted from blood, sampled in a trial of the OX40 agonist ivuxolimab. All receptors come from an adult with an advanced solid tumor such as melanoma, head and neck, liver or kidney cancer.

The chain links TRBV9 to TRBJ2-5, with TRBD2 identical over 15 bases. The junction had 3 bases not matched to a gene; V was cut back by 4 bases and J by 2 bases. The CDR3 covers 16 residues. The germline V gene has CDR1 SGDLS and CDR2 YYNGEE. This chain's CDR3 is CASSPGLAGGQETQYF. The CDR3 DNA reads TGTGCCAGCAGCCCCGGACTAGCGGGGGGGCAAGAGACCCAGTACTTC.

The chain carries TRBV4-1 and TRBJ2-3; either TRBD1 or TRBD2 may supply D (5 bases each). The germline gives CDR1 MGHRA, CDR2 YSYEKL. V was cut by 2 bases and J by 2 bases, with 11 bases left in between. The length of the CDR3 is 15 residues. CDR3 sequence (DNA): TGCGCCAGCAGCCAATTGAGGGGACCCACAGATACGCAGTATTTT. Its translation is CASSQLRGPTDTQYF.

The genes are TRBV7-9 and TRBJ2-1; 8 bases align to TRBD2. Trimming at V came to 5 bases and at J to 7 bases, leaving 16 bases not matched to a gene. The CDR3 totals 17 residues. Germline lookup yields CDR1 SEHNR and CDR2 FQNEAQ (reference sequence). The CDR3 protein is CASSHPSAGGGMNEQFF. The CDR3 DNA reads as TGTGCCAGCAGCCACCCAAGCGCGGGGGGCGGGATGAATGAGCAGTTCTTC.

The chain combines TRBV4-1 with TRBJ2-7, with TRBD1 matching over 7 bases. Trimming cost V 4 bases and J 1 base; bases outside gene matches: 7. The CDR3 is 15 residues long. Germline assignment: CDR1 MGHRA and CDR2 YSYEKL. CDR3 residues: CASSPVTGDSYEQYF. DNA for the CDR3: TGCGCCAGCAGCCCCGTTACAGGGGATTCCTACGAGCAGTACTTC.

The chain couples TRBV29-1 to TRBJ2-2; 7 nucleotides align to TRBD2. CDR1 is SQVTM and CDR2 is ANQGSEA in the germline V gene. CDR3 size: 16 residues. V was pared by 3 bases and J by 5 bases, with 12 bases of the junction left unmatched. The CDR3 sequence: CSVDGGREGPTGELFF. In nucleotides, the CDR3 is TGCAGCGTTGACGGGGGAAGGGAGGGACCAACCGGGGAGCTGTTTTTT.

The chain recombines TRBV7-3 with TRBJ2-1, with 10 bases identical to TRBD1. There are 15 residues in the CDR3. After removal of 4 bases from V and 4 bases from J, the junction contained 4 bases not matched to a gene. CDR1 is SGHTA and CDR2 is FQGTGA in the germline V gene. The DNA of the CDR3 is TGTGCCAGCAGCTCCGGGACAGGGGCATACAATGAGCAGTTCTTC. It specifies CASSSGTGAYNEQFF.

The J gene is TRBJ1-1, the V gene TRBV28, with 8 nucleotides matching TRBD1. The CDR3 extends over 15 amino acids. The germline V gene has CDR1 MDHEN and CDR2 SYDVKM. V was clipped by 6 bases and J by 6 bases; unmatched bases: 12. The CDR3 loop is CASRLQTGVAPEAFF. CDR3 in DNA: TGTGCCAGCAGGCTGCAGACAGGGGTCGCTCCTGAAGCTTTCTTT.

The rearrangement joins TRBV2 to TRBJ1-1, with D hard to call. CDR3 length: 13 amino acids. V lost 7 bases, J lost 2 bases, and 11 bases lay in between. The germline CDR1 and CDR2 sequences are SNHLY and FYNNEI. The CDR3 loop reads CASTEAPNTEAFF. The CDR3, as DNA: TGTGCCAGCACCGAAGCCCCAAACACTGAAGCTTTCTTT.

This sequence joins TRBV19 and TRBJ1-4; a possible D gene is TRBD1 (6 bases). The CDR3 has 14 amino acids. Trimming took 7 bases from V and 7 from J, leaving 16 bases between them. The germline V gene has CDR1 LNHDA and CDR2 SQIVND (reference sequence). The CDR3 protein is CASTMGALTEKLFF. DNA of the CDR3: TGTGCCAGTACCATGGGGGCCTTAACTGAAAAACTGTTTTTT.

The chain joins TRBV28 to TRBJ2-7; D is uncertain. Germline lookup yields CDR1 MDHEN and CDR2 SYDVKM. V was trimmed by 3 bases and J by 2 bases, leaving 14 bases between them. The CDR3 has 15 residues. The CDR3 region has the DNA TGTGCCAGCAGTTTTCGAGGCCTGTTAACCTACGAGCAGTACTTC. Translation gives CASSFRGLLTYEQYF.

This rearrangement joins TRBV9 to TRBJ1-1, with D unclear. The germline V and J ends were trimmed by 3 bases and 1 base, with 10 bases remaining between them. The CDR3 extends over 14 amino acids. The germline V gene encodes CDR1 SGDLS and CDR2 YYNGEE. CDR3 bases: TGTGCCAGCAGCGCCGTAGTGGGGAACACTGAAGCTTTCTTT. Its protein product is CASSAVVGNTEAFF.

In its sample, this clone was seen a few times. The chain carries TRBV28 and TRBJ2-7; 9 nucleotides agree with TRBD1. Trimming at V came to 3 bases and at J to 2 bases, leaving 2 bases not matched to a gene. There are 14 residues in the CDR3. Germline CDR1 reads MDHEN; CDR2 reads SYDVKM. CDR3 nucleotides: TGTGCCAGCAGTTTCGGGACAGGGACCTACGAGCAGTACTTC. Its protein product is CASSFGTGTYEQYF.

The rearrangement joins TRBV5-6 to TRBJ1-2; tentative D call: TRBD1 (5 bases). CDR1 is SGHDT and CDR2 is YYEEEE in the germline V gene. V was shortened by 2 bases and J by 3 bases, with 8 bases between the two germline ends. The CDR3 has 13 amino acids. The CDR3 region is CASSLQVDYGYTF. As DNA, the CDR3 is TGTGCCAGCAGCTTACAGGTGGACTATGGCTACACCTTC.

This chain links TRBV5-4 with TRBJ2-7; D gene unclear. Germline V CDR1 and CDR2: SGHNT, YYREEE (reference sequence). V was trimmed by 4 bases and J by 3 bases, leaving 8 bases between them. The CDR3 has 12 residues. CDR3 DNA: TGTGCCAGCAGCGACCAATTCTACGAGCAGTACTTC. It yields the protein CASSDQFYEQYF.

CDR3 DNA sequence: TGTGCCAGCAGTTTATCTTCAGGGGGAACTGAAGCTTTCTTT. It is translated as CASSLSSGGTEAFF. The rearrangement links TRBV27 to TRBJ1-1, with 7 bases matching TRBD1. J lost 5 bases, V lost 0 bases, and 3 bases had no gene match. Germline V gene lookup returns CDR1 MNHEY and CDR2 SMNVEV (reference sequence). This CDR3 is built from 14 residues.

The chain is built from TRBV7-6 and TRBJ2-5; 7 positions match TRBD2. This CDR3 has 14 amino acids. The J segment lost 1 base and the V segment lost 5 bases, leaving 4 bases of the junction unmatched. Germline lookup yields CDR1 SGHVS and CDR2 FNYEAQ. DNA for the CDR3: TGTGCCAGCAGCACCCCTAGCGGCCAAGAGACCCAGTACTTC. As protein: CASSTPSGQETQYF.

Here the CDR3 reads CASSVGSGGAYEQYF. The CDR3 DNA sequence: TGTGCCAGCAGCGTAGGAAGCGGGGGGGCCTACGAGCAGTACTTC. This chain links TRBV9 with TRBJ2-7; TRBD2 aligns across 10 bases. V gave up 0 bases and J gave up 2 bases; unmatched junction bases: 2. The CDR3 covers 15 residues. Germline lookup yields CDR1 SGDLS and CDR2 YYNGEE.

This clone was picked up one time. The chain recombines TRBV30 with TRBJ1-2; possibly TRBD1 for D (6 bases). V lost 5 bases to trimming and J lost 7 bases, with 14 bases between them. CDR1 is GTSNPN and CDR2 is SVGIG in the germline V gene (reference sequence). There are 12 residues in the CDR3. DNA of the CDR3: TGTGCCTGGGCATCAGGGGTTGGTGGCTACACCTTC. Encoded protein: CAWASGVGGYTF.

The chain carries TRBV29-1 and TRBJ1-2; the D gene is possibly TRBD1 (6 bases). CDR3 size: 11 residues. Germline assignment: CDR1 SQVTM and CDR2 ANQGSEA. The V gene lost 6 bases and the J gene lost 8 bases, with 13 bases spanning the gap. The CDR3 sequence is CSVEGHWGYTF. The CDR3 DNA is TGCAGCGTCGAGGGACACTGGGGCTACACCTTC.

The chain carries TRBV27 and TRBJ1-1; D ambiguous. The germline V gene encodes CDR1 MNHEY and CDR2 SMNVEV (reference sequence). V was pared by 4 bases and J by 1 base, with 13 bases between. This CDR3 is 15 amino acids long. Written as DNA, the CDR3 is TGTGCCAGCAGTTCGCCCTCCCGGGCGAACACTGAAGCTTTCTTT. Translating gives CASSSPSRANTEAFF.

The chain uses TRBV5-1 and TRBJ2-5; 7 bases are shared with TRBD1. The germline V gene has CDR1 SGHRS and CDR2 YFSETQ. V trimming: 4 bases; J trimming: 5 bases; junction bases outside the gene matches: 5. The CDR3 has 13 residues. This CDR3 reads CASSVYRGETQYF. CDR3 DNA sequence: TGCGCCAGCAGCGTATACAGGGGTGAGACCCAGTACTTC.

The V and J genes are TRBV9 and TRBJ2-7, with TRBD2 matching 9 bases. The V segment lost 0 bases and the J segment 3 bases; nucleotides outside the gene matches: 4. Germline CDR1 and CDR2: SGDLS and YYNGEE. The CDR3 runs 15 residues. The CDR3 loop is CASSVEAGGFYEQYF. The CDR3 DNA sequence: TGTGCCAGCAGCGTAGAAGCGGGAGGCTTCTACGAGCAGTACTTC.

V is TRBV7-2 and J is TRBJ1-5; D perhaps matches TRBD1 (6 bases). Looked up from germline, CDR1 is SGHTA and CDR2 is FQGNSA. Trimming removed 6 bases at V and 6 bases at J, with 18 bases between. The CDR3 has 15 residues. The CDR3 nucleotides read TGTGCCAGCAGTACCCACAGGGAGGAGGGTCAGCCCCAGCATTTT. This encodes CASSTHREEGQPQHF.

The V call is TRBV19, the J call TRBJ2-1; 9 bases agree with TRBD2. Trimming removed 6 bases from V and 3 bases from J; junction bases left unmatched: 3. There are 14 residues in the CDR3. Per germline, CDR1 LNHDA and CDR2 SQIVND (reference sequence). As DNA, the CDR3 is TGTGCCAGTAGCTTACTAGCGGGCTACAATGAGCAGTTCTTC. Amino acid sequence: CASSLLAGYNEQFF. The variable domain in full, completed from reference TRBV19 and TRBJ2-1, reads DGGITQSPKYLFRKEGQNVTLSCEQNLNHDAMYWYRQDPGQGLRLIYYSQIVNDFQKGDIAEGYSVSREKKESFPLTVTSAQKNPTAFYLCASSLLAGYNEQFFGPGTRLTVL.

The rearrangement links TRBV27 to TRBJ1-2; D perhaps matches TRBD1 (5 bases). The V gene lost 0 bases and the J gene lost 6 bases, with 17 bases spanning the gap. Germline values: CDR1 MNHEY, CDR2 SMNVEV (reference sequence). CDR3 length: 16 amino acids. CDR3 coding DNA: TGTGCCAGCAGTTTATCGCGGCGGTGGGGCAGGGATGGCTACACCTTC. Its protein is CASSLSRRWGRDGYTF.

This clone showed up just a few times. The chain recombines TRBV9 with TRBJ1-1; no firm D call. Germline CDR1 and CDR2: SGDLS and YYNGEE. This CDR3 contains 14 residues. Trimming stripped 2 bases from V and 1 base from J, with 9 bases between. In DNA form, the CDR3 reads TGTGCCAGCAGCGTGGACGAGGGGAACACTGAAGCTTTCTTT. The encoded protein is CASSVDEGNTEAFF.

The chain carries TRBV25-1 and TRBJ2-5; no firm D call. CDR1 is MGHDK and CDR2 is SYGVNS in the germline V gene. This CDR3 region has 12 residues. The germline V and J ends were trimmed by 0 bases and 11 bases, with 10 bases remaining between them. CDR3 protein: CASSEYGVGQYF. As DNA, the CDR3 is TGTGCCAGCAGTGAATATGGGGTAGGGCAGTACTTC.

The chain employs TRBV27 and TRBJ2-1, with 14 bases fitting TRBD2. CDR1 is MNHEY, CDR2 SMNVEV, per germline (reference sequence). The CDR3 extends over 17 amino acids. The ends lost 5 bases at V and 1 base at J; junction bases unmatched: 4. The chain's CDR3 is CASSLWTSGRSYNEQFF. In DNA form, the CDR3 reads TGTGCCAGCAGTCTCTGGACTAGCGGGAGGTCCTACAATGAGCAGTTCTTC.

The rearrangement uses TRBV15 and TRBJ2-7; TRBD2 is a possible D gene (6 bases). V lost 0 bases and J 6 bases, leaving 12 bases between the germline ends. Germline V gives CDR1 LNHNV, CDR2 YYDKDF (reference sequence). The CDR3 consists of 14 residues. As DNA, the CDR3 is TGTGCCACCAGCAGAGATGGGACCGGGAGCGAGCAGTACTTC. Amino acid sequence: CATSRDGTGSEQYF.

This clone was seen only a few times. This sample includes further DNA sequences coding for the same CDR3. The rearrangement uses TRBV27 and TRBJ2-1; 8 bases agree with TRBD2. J gave up 9 bases and V 3 bases, and 4 bases lay outside the gene matches. Germline CDR1 MNHEY, CDR2 SMNVEV (reference sequence). The CDR3 sequence is 13 residues long. CDR3 loop: CASSFGLAGEQFF. The CDR3 DNA follows: TGTGCCAGCAGTTTTGGCCTAGCGGGTGAGCAGTTCTTC.

V is TRBV7-9 and J is TRBJ1-5, with D possibly matching TRBD1 (6 bases). Germline CDR1 is SEHNR and CDR2 is FQNEAQ (reference sequence). This CDR3 is built from 14 residues. V gave up 5 bases and J gave up 6 bases, with 14 bases separating them. The CDR3 protein is CASSKQGLGQPQHF. The CDR3 DNA reads TGTGCCAGCAGCAAACAGGGTTTGGGTCAGCCCCAGCATTTT.

The chain carries TRBV7-6 and TRBJ2-7, with unresolved D. The V end lost 5 bases, the J end lost 0 bases, and 17 bases lay between the germline ends. The germline CDR1 and CDR2 sequences are SGHVS and FNYEAQ. The CDR3 sequence is 16 residues long. The DNA of the CDR3 is TGTGCCAGCAGCGCTGCCTCGACTGGCAGCTCCTACGAGCAGTACTTC. Translation: CASSAASTGSSYEQYF.